Presented here are 25 T cell receptor beta chains from one specimen sequenced in a study of CD8 T cells in Susac syndrome. Reverse transcription used roughly 0.5 to 1 ug RNA and random hexamers. TCRdb re-derived calls from the immunoSEQ multiplex PCR reads in MiXCR, one entry per CDR3 protein. The sample lists about 70,000 distinct CDR3 sequences; 96% were seen once. Sequences were obtained from CD4+ T cells from PBMCs. The receptor set was obtained from a human donor with multiple sclerosis.

The chain uses TRBV7-2 and TRBJ1-5; D not resolved. Germline values: CDR1 SGHTA, CDR2 FQGNSA. Trimming stripped 5 bases from V and 0 bases from J, with 11 bases between. This CDR3 contains 15 residues. The CDR3 DNA is TGTGCCAGCAGCGAAGGGAGGAATAGCAATCAGCCCCAGCATTTT. Its translation is CASSEGRNSNQPQHF.

The rearrangement links TRBV5-1 to TRBJ1-1; D may be TRBD1 (5 bases). Germline CDR1 and CDR2: SGHRS and YFSETQ. V lost 3 bases to trimming and J lost 7 bases, with 19 bases between them. The length of the CDR3 is 15 residues. The DNA of the CDR3 is TGCGCCAGCAGCTCCGGGACTCTCCAGCAGGGTGAAGCTTTCTTT. Protein product: CASSSGTLQQGEAFF.

This clonotype appeared a few times. The chain links TRBV30 to TRBJ1-5; 8 nucleotides line up with TRBD1. The CDR3 sequence is 16 residues long. V lost 3 bases to trimming and J lost 1 base; unmatched junction nucleotides: 8. Germline loops: CDR1 GTSNPN, CDR2 SVGIG (reference sequence). The CDR3 here is CAWSPTGVGSNQPQHF. DNA of the CDR3: TGTGCCTGGAGCCCGACAGGGGTGGGAAGCAATCAGCCCCAGCATTTT.

This CDR3 reads CASRTQTENTGELFF. The CDR3 DNA is TGTGCCAGCAGGACCCAGACAGAGAACACCGGGGAGCTGTTTTTT. J is TRBJ2-2 and V is TRBV6-1; perhaps TRBD1 as D (5 bases). Germline V lookup: CDR1 MNHNS, CDR2 SASEGT. V was trimmed by 6 bases and J by 1 base, leaving 12 bases between them. This CDR3 is 15 amino acids long.

CDR3 in DNA: TGTGCCAGCAGCCAAGTTCAGGGGAACACTGAAGCTTTCTTT. Translation: CASSQVQGNTEAFF. The rearrangement links TRBV3-1 to TRBJ1-1, with TRBD1 as a possible D gene (5 bases). This CDR3 spans 14 amino acids. Germline CDR1 and CDR2: LGHDT and YNNKEL (reference sequence). Between the trimmed V and J ends, which lost 1 base and 1 base, there was a span of 7 bases.

In this sample, this clonotype turned up once. V gene TRBV5-1 combines with J gene TRBJ2-7; no definite D call. From germline, CDR1 is SGHRS and CDR2 YFSETQ. V lost 0 bases and J lost 2, with 9 bases in between. The CDR3 is 14 amino acids. The CDR3 DNA reads as TGCGCCAGCAGCTTGGTTGCGTCGACCTACGAGCAGTACTTC. Translation: CASSLVASTYEQYF.

V and J are TRBV9 and TRBJ1-1, with TRBD1 matching 8 bases. The CDR3 contains 14 residues. V lost 6 bases and J lost 5; bases outside the gene matches: 9. Per germline, CDR1 SGDLS and CDR2 YYNGEE. As DNA, the CDR3 is TGTGCCAGCACCGCGGGACAGGCCGGGACTGAAGCTTTCTTT. This sequence encodes CASTAGQAGTEAFF.

The chain employs TRBV12-3 or TRBV12-4 and TRBJ1-5; D is uncertain. V lost 6 bases, J lost 4 bases, and 16 bases lay in between. This CDR3 is 15 amino acids long. CDR3 amino acids: CASSEGPQGNQPQHF. CDR3 nucleotide sequence: TGTGCCAGCAGCGAGGGCCCCCAAGGTAATCAGCCCCAGCATTTT.

The V and J genes are TRBV7-2 and TRBJ2-7, with TRBD2 matching 7 bases. This CDR3 is 16 amino acids long. Germline V gene data show CDR1 as SGHTA and CDR2 as FQGNSA. The trim removed 4 bases at V and 2 bases at J, leaving 11 bases unmatched. CDR3 loop: CASSSKTGGGAYEQYF. CDR3 DNA sequence: TGTGCCAGCAGCTCAAAAACGGGGGGTGGTGCCTACGAGCAGTACTTC.

CDR3 in amino acids: CSALGQGASTDTQYF. CDR3 coding DNA: TGCAGTGCGCTGGGACAGGGGGCATCCACAGATACGCAGTATTTT. This chain connects TRBV20-1 to TRBJ2-3, with 12 bases fitting TRBD1. The CDR3 is 15 amino acids. V lost 6 bases to trimming and J lost 2 bases; unmatched junction nucleotides: 6. Germline V gives CDR1 DFQATT, CDR2 SNEGSKA (reference sequence).

V is TRBV20-1 and J is TRBJ2-7; possibly TRBD1 for D (6 bases). Per the germline V gene, CDR1 is DFQATT and CDR2 is SNEGSKA (reference sequence). V dropped 6 bases and J dropped 0 bases, with 12 bases sitting between them. The CDR3 is 13 residues long. The CDR3 region is CSANRDNSYEQYF. The CDR3 DNA reads TGCAGTGCCAATCGGGACAACTCCTACGAGCAGTACTTC.

The rearrangement joins TRBV3-1 to TRBJ1-2, with 9 bases lining up with TRBD1. CDR3 length equals 17 residues. The germline gives CDR1 LGHDT, CDR2 YNNKEL (reference sequence). Germline trimming cut 1 base from V and 4 bases from J; bases unmatched to any gene: 10. The CDR3 region has the DNA TGTGCCAGCAGCCAAGGATCAACCGGGACAGGGCCCTATGGCTACACCTTC. It yields the protein CASSQGSTGTGPYGYTF.

This sequence joins TRBV30 and TRBJ2-7; 10 bases agree with TRBD1. This CDR3 spans 14 amino acids. With 2 bases clipped from V and 5 bases from J, the junction kept 6 bases outside the gene matches. Germline CDR1 is GTSNPN and CDR2 is SVGIG (reference sequence). This CDR3 reads CAWSRGQGDDEQYF. The DNA of the CDR3 is TGTGCCTGGAGTCGTGGACAGGGGGACGACGAGCAGTACTTC.

The chain uses TRBV30 and TRBJ2-3, with 7 positions matching TRBD2. After removal of 1 base from V and 0 bases from J, the junction contained 7 bases not matched to a gene. The germline V gene encodes CDR1 GTSNPN and CDR2 SVGIG (reference sequence). CDR3 length: 16 residues. The CDR3 is CAWSEGYGGSTDTQYF. Here the CDR3 DNA reads TGTGCCTGGAGTGAGGGTTACGGGGGGAGCACAGATACGCAGTATTTT.

This rearrangement joins TRBV12-3 or TRBV12-4 to TRBJ1-2; 7 bases map to TRBD1. The CDR3 is 13 residues long. The J segment lost 6 bases and the V segment lost 1 base, leaving 2 bases of the junction unmatched. CDR3 region: CASSLDRGHGYTF. For the CDR3, the DNA is TGTGCCAGCAGTTTAGACAGGGGCCATGGCTACACCTTC.

The V call is TRBV12-3 or TRBV12-4, the J call TRBJ1-2; 12 nucleotides line up with TRBD1. With 5 bases clipped from V and 2 bases from J, the junction kept 3 bases outside the gene matches. This CDR3 has 15 residues. Written as DNA, the CDR3 is TGTGCCAGCAGTCCGGGACAGGGGGCGAACTATGGCTACACCTTC. Its protein product is CASSPGQGANYGYTF.

The chain recombines TRBV12-3 or TRBV12-4 with TRBJ1-5; D gene unclear. The CDR3 is 14 residues long. Trimming pared 1 base from V and 3 bases from J, leaving 7 bases between. The CDR3 loop reads CASSLVGANQPQHF. CDR3 nucleotide sequence: TGTGCCAGCAGTTTAGTGGGCGCCAATCAGCCCCAGCATTTT.

This clonotype was recorded only once. V usage is TRBV11-2 and J usage is TRBJ1-6; 7 nucleotides line up with TRBD1. The trim removed 3 bases at V and 9 bases at J, leaving 5 bases unmatched. Germline V gene data show CDR1 as SGHAT and CDR2 as FQNNGV. The CDR3 has 14 residues. CDR3 DNA sequence: TGTGCCAGCAGCTTCGGAGGGGGCGTTTCACCCCTCCACTTT. This sequence encodes CASSFGGGVSPLHF. Drawing the rest from reference TRBV11-2 and TRBJ1-6, the complete variable domain is EAGVAQSPRYKIIEKRQSVAFWCNPISGHATLYWYQQILGQGPKLLIQFQNNGVVDDSQLPKDRFSAERLKGVDSTLKIQPAKLEDSAVYLCASSFGGGVSPLHFGNGTRLTVT.

This chain uses TRBV20-1 with TRBJ1-1; D uncertain. This CDR3 has 11 residues. Germline CDR1 is DFQATT and CDR2 is SNEGSKA (reference sequence). V dropped 5 bases and J dropped 3 bases, with 7 bases sitting between them. CDR3 loop: CSAPLYTEAFF. DNA of the CDR3: TGCAGTGCTCCTCTTTACACTGAAGCTTTCTTT.

This clonotype was picked up one time. J is TRBJ2-3 and V is TRBV4-1; 7 bases agree with TRBD2. Germline V CDR1 and CDR2: MGHRA, YSYEKL. This CDR3 is 16 amino acids long. The V and J ends lost 1 base and 3 bases, in that order; junction bases with no gene match: 7. CDR3 sequence: CASSQAEQGGTDTQYF. In nucleotides, the CDR3 is TGCGCCAGCAGCCAAGCCGAGCAGGGAGGGACAGATACGCAGTATTTT.

The chain combines TRBV11-2 with TRBJ2-1; D unclear. The CDR3 contains 14 residues. Trimming pared 1 base from V and 8 bases from J, leaving 12 bases between. Germline CDR1 is SGHAT and CDR2 is FQNNGV. The CDR3 DNA reads TGTGCCAGCAGCTTAGGAGCGAGTACACATGAGCAGTTCTTC. This translates into CASSLGASTHEQFF. Based on the CDR3 plus reference TRBV11-2 and TRBJ2-1, the full variable domain is EAGVAQSPRYKIIEKRQSVAFWCNPISGHATLYWYQQILGQGPKLLIQFQNNGVVDDSQLPKDRFSAERLKGVDSTLKIQPAKLEDSAVYLCASSLGASTHEQFFGPGTRLTVL.

CDR3 region: CASIQGRVGNSPLHF. The DNA for the CDR3 is TGTGCCAGCATCCAAGGACGCGTGGGGAATTCACCCCTCCACTTT. V is TRBV12-3 or TRBV12-4 and J is TRBJ1-6; D not certain. The length of the CDR3 is 15 residues. V gave up 7 bases and J gave up 7 bases, with 17 bases separating them.

This clonotype was seen only once. V usage is TRBV5-4 and J usage is TRBJ1-3, with 7 bases fitting TRBD1. This CDR3 has 15 amino acids. With 1 base clipped from V and 2 bases from J, the junction kept 3 bases outside the gene matches. Germline V lookup: CDR1 SGHNT, CDR2 YYREEE (reference sequence). The CDR3 is CASSLNRGTGNTIYF. DNA of the CDR3: TGTGCCAGCAGCTTGAACAGGGGAACTGGAAACACCATATATTTT.

In its sample, this clonotype was seen once. V is TRBV24-1 and J is TRBJ2-6; D remains unclear. Per the germline V gene, CDR1 is KGHDR and CDR2 is SFDVKD. This CDR3 region has 13 residues. The V end was cut by 10 bases, the J end by 2 bases, with 8 bases between. The CDR3 DNA reads as TGTGCCACTGGCGCTGCTGGGGCCAACGTCCTGACTTTC. It codes for CATGAAGANVLTF.

The V gene is TRBV3-1, the J gene TRBJ1-2; 9 positions match TRBD1. The trim removed 4 bases at V and 7 bases at J, leaving 10 bases unmatched. Germline V lookup: CDR1 LGHDT, CDR2 YNNKEL (reference sequence). The CDR3 loop spans 15 amino acids. In DNA form, the CDR3 reads TGTGCCAGCAGCCTCAGCGGGACAGGGAAGTCTGGCTACACCTTC. Translating gives CASSLSGTGKSGYTF.